Below are 21 T cell receptor beta chains sequenced from a single sample in a study of shared clonotypes between healthy human individuals. The assay was immunoSEQ multiplex PCR, and TCRdb's table has in-frame clones only and misses some. The sample yields approximately 460,000 clones, approximately 71% seen once. The sequencing input was PBMCs. The receptors were gathered from a middle-aged woman in good health. Some clones in this sample may be carry-over from other donors' samples.

At least ten counts were recorded for this clone. J is TRBJ1-1 and V is TRBV18; 8 nucleotides align to TRBD1. The CDR3 covers 14 residues. Germline V gives CDR1 KGHSH, CDR2 LQKENI. V gave up 6 bases and J gave up 5 bases; unmatched junction bases: 8. The CDR3 sequence: CASSARTGPTEAFF. The CDR3 DNA reads as TGTGCCAGCTCGGCTAGGACAGGGCCGACTGAAGCTTTCTTT. The complete variable domain, with remaining parts taken from reference TRBV18 and TRBJ1-1, reads NAGVMQNPRHLVRRRGQEARLRCSPMKGHSHVYWYRQLPEEGLKFMVYLQKENIIDESGMPKERFSAEFPKEGPSILRIQQVVRGDSAAYFCASSARTGPTEAFFGQGTRLTVV.

The count of this clone is one. The chain couples TRBV7-8 to TRBJ2-7; no clear D gene. The germline V and J ends were trimmed by 2 bases and 6 bases, with 5 bases remaining between them. The germline CDR1 and CDR2 sequences are SGHVS and FQNEAQ. The CDR3 is 11 residues long. In nucleotides, the CDR3 is TGTGCCAGCAGCTTAACGGTCGAGCAGTACTTC. As protein: CASSLTVEQYF.

This chain connects TRBV7-3 to TRBJ2-1; D is perhaps TRBD1 or TRBD2 (6 bases each). V lost 2 bases and J lost 3, with 8 bases in between. CDR3 length equals 14 residues. CDR1 is SGHTA, CDR2 FQGTGA, per germline. The CDR3 coding sequence is TGTGCCAGCAGCTTAGGAGGGGGCTACAATGAGCAGTTCTTC. Its protein product is CASSLGGGYNEQFF.

The chain is built from TRBV9 and TRBJ2-5, with 9 bases matching TRBD2. Germline loops: CDR1 SGDLS, CDR2 YYNGEE. There are 15 residues in the CDR3. The V segment lost 6 bases and the J segment 2 bases; nucleotides outside the gene matches: 8. CDR3 in amino acids: CASTRGGLPQETQYF. For the CDR3, the DNA is TGTGCCAGCACGCGGGGGGGACTACCTCAAGAGACCCAGTACTTC.

The gene calls are TRBV29-1 and TRBJ2-3, with D maybe TRBD2 (5 bases). CDR1 and CDR2 from the germline V gene are SQVTM and ANQGSEA. Trimming removed 1 base from V and 6 bases from J, with 17 bases in between. The CDR3 has 15 residues. Written as DNA, the CDR3 is TGCAGCGTTGAAGGGGTGAGGGTACCGATGGATACGCAGTATTTT. It is translated as CSVEGVRVPMDTQYF.

A word on this clone: Given a much more abundant clone one base away, this may be a read error. The J gene is TRBJ1-1, the V gene TRBV15; D is uncertain. The germline V gene has CDR1 LNHNV and CDR2 YYDKDF (reference sequence). The CDR3 sequence is 16 residues long. This CDR3 is CAASRDIVEMNTEAFF. The CDR3 DNA follows: TGTGCCGCCAGCAGAGATATAGTGGAGATGAACACTGAAGCTTTCTTT.

The chain joins TRBV27 to TRBJ2-7, with 7 bases matching TRBD1. The germline V gene has CDR1 MNHEY and CDR2 SMNVEV (reference sequence). This CDR3 comprises 17 residues. The V and J ends lost 0 bases and 2 bases, in that order; junction bases with no gene match: 10. As DNA, the CDR3 is TGTGCCAGCAGTTTATCTACGGGGACAGTCAGAACCTACGAGCAGTACTTC. Its protein is CASSLSTGTVRTYEQYF.

This clone is labeled as medium-sized (0.01 to 0.1%). The rearrangement joins TRBV7-9 to TRBJ2-1; tentatively, D is TRBD1 or TRBD2 (5 bases each). CDR1 is SEHNR and CDR2 is FQNEAQ in the germline V gene (reference sequence). This CDR3 region has 13 residues. Trimming stripped 2 bases from V and 15 bases from J, with 17 bases between. The CDR3 sequence: CASSLSQGRAVFF. CDR3 DNA sequence: TGTGCCAGCAGCTTATCCCAGGGACGGGCGGTGTTCTTC.

This chain connects TRBV5-1 to TRBJ1-2; tentatively, D is TRBD1 (5 bases). Germline values: CDR1 SGHRS, CDR2 YFSETQ. The V end lost 2 bases, the J end lost 5 bases, and 10 bases lay between the germline ends. CDR3 size: 13 residues. The CDR3 DNA reads TGCGCCAGCAGCTTCGGGACGGAATATGGCTACACCTTC. Translating it yields CASSFGTEYGYTF. The full variable domain, rest sourced from reference TRBV5-1 and TRBJ1-2, is KAGVTQTPRYLIKTRGQQVTLSCSPISGHRSVSWYQQTPGQGLQFLFEYFSETQRNKGNFPGRFSGRQFSNSRSEMNVSTLELGDSALYLCASSFGTEYGYTFGSGTRLTVV.

The chain is built from TRBV29-1 and TRBJ2-7; 8 positions agree with TRBD2. The CDR3 is made up of 13 amino acids. Germline V gene sequence: CDR1 SQVTM, CDR2 ANQGSEA. V lost 6 bases to trimming and J lost 2 bases; unmatched junction nucleotides: 6. The CDR3 loop reads CSVGGGPPYEQYF. The CDR3 nucleotides read TGCAGCGTCGGGGGGGGGCCCCCCTACGAGCAGTACTTC.

Comments on this clone: Other nucleotide sequences from this sample produce the same CDR3. The J gene is TRBJ2-7, the V gene TRBV4-2, with 7 bases that match TRBD2. CDR1 and CDR2 from the germline V gene are LGHNA and YNFKEQ. CDR3 length: 15 residues. The V gene end was trimmed by 0 bases and the J gene end by 2 bases; junction bases not matched to a gene: 4. The CDR3 DNA is TGTGCCAGCAGCCAAGACTCCAGCGGGACCTACGAGCAGTACTTC. Residues: CASSQDSSGTYEQYF.

This clone has only a few counts. The chain carries TRBV29-1 and TRBJ2-5; TRBD1 or TRBD2 may be the D gene (5 bases each). The DNA matches TRBJ2-7 better at its end, which makes the J call doubtful. Germline CDR1 reads SQVTM; CDR2 reads ANQGSEA. There are 13 residues in the CDR3. DNA for the CDR3: TGCAGCGTTCTGATGCAGGGTGCGGGCGAGCAGTACTTC. Translation gives CSVLMQGAGEQYF.

V gene TRBV27 combines with J gene TRBJ2-7; D may be TRBD1 or TRBD2 (6 bases each). Germline lookup yields CDR1 MNHEY and CDR2 SMNVEV (reference sequence). The CDR3 totals 15 residues. V lost 6 bases, J lost 1 base, and 16 bases lay in between. CDR3 region: CASSPLRGASYEQYF. CDR3 bases: TGTGCCAGCAGCCCATTAAGGGGGGCGTCCTACGAGCAGTACTTC.

The CDR3 nucleotides read TGTGCCAGCAGTGACTCCGGGACAGGGTCTCGCTCCTTCATCGACGAGCAGTACTTC. Its protein product is CASSDSGTGSRSFIDEQYF. The chain joins TRBV6-4 to TRBJ2-7; 9 nucleotides line up with TRBD1. The CDR3 extends over 19 amino acids. Germline CDR1 and CDR2: MRHNA and SNTAGT. V gave up 0 bases and J gave up 5 bases; unmatched junction bases: 17.

This clone was counted once. The chain recombines TRBV7-3 with TRBJ2-3, with 10 bases aligning to TRBD2. The CDR3 contains 16 residues. Germline CDR1 and CDR2: SGHTA and FQGTGA. The ends lost 0 bases at V and 5 bases at J; junction bases unmatched: 5. DNA of the CDR3: TGTGCCAGCAGCTTAACGGTGACTAGCGGGCAAGATACGCAGTATTTT. Translating it yields CASSLTVTSGQDTQYF.

Points on this clone: A read error is likely here: a far larger clone is one base away. Because it lacks the conserved phenylalanine or tryptophan at the end, this CDR3 is likely a read error. The chain is built from TRBV11-2 and TRBJ2-2, with D possibly matching TRBD1 (6 bases). The CDR3 consists of 16 residues. CDR1 and CDR2 (germline): SGHAT, FQNNGV. V was shortened by 5 bases and J by 3 bases, with 16 bases between the two germline ends. The CDR3 is CASSLLGAGDTGELFL. The CDR3 DNA is TGTGCCAGCAGCCTATTGGGGGCAGGGGACACCGGGGAGCTGTTTCTT.

The chain couples TRBV6-5 to TRBJ2-3; D is perhaps TRBD2 (5 bases). V was clipped by 9 bases and J by 4 bases, with 11 bases between them. This CDR3 has 12 amino acids. The germline V gene has CDR1 MNHEY and CDR2 SVGAGI. The CDR3 coding sequence is TGTGCCAGGGCAAGGCGGGCAGATACGCAGTATTTT. Amino acid sequence: CARARRADTQYF.

As for this clone: The junction does not match germline at one end; this may be a read error. The rearrangement uses TRBV7-7 and TRBJ2-5; 11 bases line up with TRBD2. The germline V gene has CDR1 SSHAT and CDR2 FNYEAQ (reference sequence). CDR3 length: 14 residues. The CDR3 DNA reads as TGTGCTAGCAGCCTCGGACTAGCGGGAGAGACCCAGTACTTC. Translated, it gives CASSLGLAGETQYF.

This CDR3 reads CASSLTGNLNTEAFF. The CDR3 DNA follows: TGTGCCAGCAGTTTAACAGGGAACCTGAACACTGAAGCTTTCTTT. The gene calls are TRBV6-5 and TRBJ1-1; tentative D call: TRBD1 (6 bases). In germline, CDR1 is MNHEY, CDR2 SVGAGI. The CDR3 contains 15 residues. V was trimmed by 4 bases and J by 0 bases, leaving 12 bases between them.

This clone was recorded at least ten times. The chain uses TRBV6-1 and TRBJ1-1; possibly TRBD1 for D (5 bases). The germline V and J ends were trimmed by 4 bases and 1 base, with 7 bases remaining between them. The CDR3 runs 13 residues. CDR1 is MNHNS, CDR2 SASEGT, per germline. This CDR3 reads CASSGQPNTEAFF. CDR3 DNA: TGTGCCAGCAGTGGACAGCCGAACACTGAAGCTTTCTTT.

The chain is built from TRBV7-9 and TRBJ1-3, with a possible D match to TRBD1 (5 bases). The germline V gene has CDR1 SEHNR and CDR2 FQNEAQ (reference sequence). CDR3 length equals 16 residues. V was clipped by 4 bases and J by 4 bases, with 17 bases between them. For the CDR3, the DNA is TGTGCCAGCAGCTCTTTTTTCGGGGGTCTGGGAAACACCATATATTTT. It specifies CASSSFFGGLGNTIYF.